A single T cell receptor beta chain is shown here with its context. Its binding antigen is unknown. Per-base qualities were not stored, and no clone one base away is much larger. TCRbeta CDR3 regions were amplified from genomic DNA using the immunoSEQ Assay, a bias-controlled multiplex PCR. Per the authors' processing: The number of nucleated cells in each sample was estimated by amplification of reference gene primers within the assay. To quantify the absolute abundance of each unique TCRbeta CDR3 rearrangement, sequence reads were collapsed and filtered. Productive Simpson clonality was computed per sample as the square root of Simpson's diversity index over productive rearrangements. Sourced from immuneACCESS, this table was stored by TCRdb with only in-frame sequences that have V and J called. A share of the clones is absent; for the studies checked, an unresolved V gene accounts for under half, and the remainder has no known explanation. V, J and clone size derive from that table, while D and trimming were established from the DNA sequence. For this sample there are 250,000 or so clones; over 80% appear just once. 2.5% to 3% of the sample is taken by the ten largest.

Enrolling through a virtual design, the prospective study's participants ranged in age from roughly 18 to 100 years and lived across 20 to 30 United States geographic areas. Cohort assignment in the prospective study relied on participant-reported clinical history from a screening survey and a study questionnaire. In the prospective study, whole blood, serum and a nasopharyngeal or oropharyngeal swab were collected from each participant by mobile phlebotomists. Additional blood draws and questionnaires over an approximately 2-month period could optionally be provided by prospective study participants. Before DNA extraction, blood samples from the prospective study were shipped at room temperature or frozen. The data were obtained in a study of blood T cell repertoires in COVID-19 (dated by TCRdb to the early 2020s). In the study overall: The collaborator samples originated in the United States, Italy and Spain and spanned the acute and convalescent phases of COVID-19. The material from the prospective study consisted of cDNA or gDNA derived from T cells, B-cell-depleted T cells, or PBMCs. The dataset comprised deeply sampled blood TCRbeta repertoires from subjects exposed to, actively infected with, or recovered from COVID-19. The repertoires were released in a freely available public database intended as a resource for research on the immune response to SARS-CoV-2. Samples came from the ongoing ImmuneRACE study (first 160 participants) plus 1,254 subjects from 6 global collaborators. Sample metadata almost always included a de-identified subject ID, COVID-19 status, age in years and sex. Where HLA class I and class II types were available, the types were taken from metadata supplied by the sample provider, not from assay-based typing.

CDR1 and CDR2 were assigned from the germline V gene as SGHVS and FQNEAQ. V is pared back by 1 base and J by 13 bases, with 17 bases lying between the germline termini. The CDR3 sequence holds 14 residues, the cysteine and phenylalanine included. Of the read, only the CDR3 DNA is kept; its 42 bases are in frame from base 1. What the authors observed across the whole study: The quantity of clinical and demographic metadata differed by source and by participant and was supplied without curation.

Sequences were obtained from PBMCs or T cells enriched from blood (not recorded which). This sequence uses TRBV7-8 and TRBJ1-5, with no confidently assigned D gene. This sequence was found in a woman in her 30s with acute COVID-19. The sequence in DNA is TGTGCCAGCAGCTTAGTGGGCCGGGAGGGAACTCAGCATTTT. It translates to CASSLVGREGTQHF.